Following are 10 T cell receptor beta chains from one sample sequenced in a study of regulatory T cells in long-lasting Graves disease. Time point described: persistent/refractory GD, antithyroid drugs over 5 years with positive TRAb. After RNA was extracted from PBMCs, the TCR library was made from it. CDR3 regions were amplified by Arm-PCR using iRepertoire HTBI primers to build TCR beta libraries. One entry per CDR3 protein results from TCRdb running MiXCR on the multiplex PCR reads. The repertoire consists of 450,000 or so distinct CDR3 sequences, with about 20% occurring once and the leading ten covering 6.5% to 10%. Sequences were derived from peripheral blood mononuclear cells (PBMCs), sampled when the disease was refractory, from a patient treated with antithyroid drugs. These receptors were obtained from a female donor with Graves disease.

The chain couples TRBV28 to TRBJ2-1, with D possibly matching TRBD1 (6 bases). The CDR3 is made up of 13 amino acids. Germline V gene data show CDR1 as MDHEN and CDR2 as SYDVKM. V gave up 1 base and J gave up 6 bases, with 7 bases separating them. This CDR3 is CASSLFRGNEQFF. The CDR3 bases are TGTGCCAGCAGTTTATTCAGGGGCAATGAGCAGTTCTTC.

V is TRBV19 and J is TRBJ2-7; 8 bases fit TRBD1. The CDR3 sequence is 15 residues long. Germline-derived CDR1 and CDR2 are LNHDA and SQIVND (reference sequence). V dropped 6 bases and J dropped 3; count of bases not matched to a gene: 10. The CDR3 here is CASSLGQGFLYEQYF. The CDR3 DNA follows: TGTGCCAGTAGCCTCGGACAGGGATTTCTCTACGAGCAGTACTTC.

In its sample, this clonotype was seen a few times. Sequence at one end of the junction differs from germline and may be a read error. V is TRBV7-4 and J is TRBJ2-7; TRBD1 is a possible D gene (6 bases). Per the germline V gene, CDR1 is SGHVT and CDR2 is SQSDAQ. This CDR3 comprises 13 residues. CDR3 in amino acids: CAGSHVQGQGQYF. In DNA, the CDR3 is TGTGCCGGCAGCCACGTACAGGGTCAAGGGCAGTACTTC.

The gene calls are TRBV24-1 and TRBJ1-5; D call uncertain. V was clipped by 5 bases and J by 1 base, with 8 bases between them. CDR1 KGHDR and CDR2 SFDVKD come from the germline V gene. This CDR3 has 14 residues. The DNA of the CDR3 is TGTGCCACCAGTGGTCCGCAGAGCAATCAGCCCCAGCATTTT. The encoded protein is CATSGPQSNQPQHF.

Points on this clonotype: The conserved phenylalanine or tryptophan is not found at the CDR3 terminus, so this likely reflects a read error. V and J are TRBV15 and TRBJ2-5, with 9 nucleotides matching TRBD2. The tail of the sequence fits TRBJ2-1 better, so the J call may be wrong. The CDR3 sequence is 15 residues long. Germline V gene sequence: CDR1 LNHNV, CDR2 YYDKDF (reference sequence). CDR3 DNA: TGTGCCACCAGCAGAGTCGCGGGGGGGCGCAATGAGCAGTTCTCC. This sequence encodes CATSRVAGGRNEQFS.

The chain has TRBV19 and TRBJ1-1, with D unresolved. Germline-derived CDR1 and CDR2 are LNHDA and SQIVND (reference sequence). The length of the CDR3 is 15 residues. Deletions cut 1 base from V and 0 bases from J, with 9 bases between. DNA for the CDR3: TGTGCCAGTAGTATAGGCGGCAGGTTGAACACTGAAGCTTTCTTT. Translation gives CASSIGGRLNTEAFF.

This chain joins TRBV29-1 and TRBJ2-2; 9 positions match TRBD1. The trim removed 6 bases at V and 1 base at J, leaving 12 bases unmatched. CDR1 is SQVTM and CDR2 is ANQGSEA in the germline V gene. This CDR3 contains 17 residues. The DNA of the CDR3 is TGCAGCGTCGTGGGGGACAGGGACATATGGAACACCGGGGAGCTGTTTTTT. Translation: CSVVGDRDIWNTGELFF.

This clonotype occurred many times. The CDR3 loop reads CASSLEVNEQYF. CDR3 DNA sequence: TGTGCCAGCAGCTTAGAGGTTAACGAGCAGTACTTC. The rearrangement links TRBV11-2 to TRBJ2-7; D gene unclear. Trimming took 0 bases from V and 5 from J, leaving 5 bases between them. Germline V gene sequence: CDR1 SGHAT, CDR2 FQNNGV. The CDR3 has 12 residues.

The J gene is TRBJ2-7, the V gene TRBV5-5, with D possibly TRBD1 on 5 matching bases. Trimming pared 3 bases from V and 5 bases from J, leaving 15 bases between. There are 14 residues in the CDR3. Looked up from germline, CDR1 is SGHKS and CDR2 is YYEKEE (reference sequence). The CDR3 DNA sequence: TGTGCCAGCAGCTGGACGCCAGGGTCCAACGAGCAGTACTTC. It specifies CASSWTPGSNEQYF. Drawing the rest from reference TRBV5-5 and TRBJ2-7, the complete variable domain is DAGVTQSPTHLIKTRGQQVTLRCSPISGHKSVSWYQQVLGQGPQFIFQYYEKEERGRGNFPDRFSARQFPNYSSELNVNALLLGDSALYLCASSWTPGSNEQYFGPGTRLTVT.

This clonotype occurred many times. The genes are TRBV19 and TRBJ1-2, with D unresolved. The germline V and J ends were trimmed by 6 bases and 4 bases, with 21 bases remaining between them. The CDR3 totals 16 residues. Per the germline V gene, CDR1 is LNHDA and CDR2 is SQIVND (reference sequence). The CDR3 coding sequence is TGTGCCAGTAGAGGTCAGGTTGTGCAGGTCGGCTATGGCTACACCTTC. This sequence encodes CASRGQVVQVGYGYTF.